This T cell receptor (beta chain) was identified in a study of shared clonotypes between healthy human individuals. CD45RA+ naive and CD45RA-negative memory subsets were separated from CD4+ cells. Each PCR replicate from the sorted subsets contained about 180 ng DNA, which is about 30,000 T cell genomes. Sequencing was performed with immunoSEQ multiplex PCR; in TCRdb, only in-frame clones are kept and a portion is missing. The repertoire holds 2 million to 3 million clones, more than 85% seen once, with approximately 0.35% in the top ten. Study-level findings and limits: Naive subsets, compared against memory subsets, generally had larger estimated richness values. Depth was large, yet rarefaction showed that sorted-subset sequencing was incomplete.

V lost 5 bases and J 4 bases, leaving 9 bases between the germline ends. There are 13 residues in the CDR3. Germline CDR1 is SGHVS and CDR2 is FNYEAQ. Concerning this clone: Its target is unknown.

This receptor was identified in a man aged 18-30 years in good health. Some clones in this sample may be carry-over from other donors' samples. The chain has TRBV7-6 and TRBJ1-5; D is uncertain. The sequencing sample was made of naive CD4+ T cells from PBMCs. Subset reported: CD45RA+ positively selected. The CDR3 nucleotides are TGTGCCAGCAGCCTCGAGTGGAATCAGCCCCAGCATTTT. It translates to CASSLEWNQPQHF.